The 28 T cell receptor beta chains presented below share a single source sample, sequenced in a study of blood T cell repertoires in COVID-19. Only in-frame clones appear in the TCRdb table, and some are missing; sequencing was by immunoSEQ multiplex PCR. The data hold about 410,000 clones, with less than 95% observed a single time. Sequenced sample: PBMCs or T cells enriched from blood (not recorded which). The receptors stem from a man between 18 and 29 years old who had recovered from COVID-19.

V usage is TRBV6-1 and J usage is TRBJ2-5; 8 bases map to TRBD1. Germline V CDR1 and CDR2: MNHNS, SASEGT. With 2 bases clipped from V and 1 base from J, the junction kept 3 bases outside the gene matches. The CDR3 has 15 amino acids. In nucleotides, the CDR3 is TGTGCCAGCAGTGAACGACAGGGGATCCAAGAGACCCAGTACTTC. Translated, it gives CASSERQGIQETQYF.

The chain joins TRBV7-3 to TRBJ1-1, with 7 bases fitting TRBD1. The V gene end was trimmed by 2 bases and the J gene end by 3 bases; junction bases not matched to a gene: 6. Germline CDR1 SGHTA, CDR2 FQGTGA. The CDR3 has 15 amino acids. CDR3 protein: CASSLLGQDHTEAFF. As DNA, the CDR3 is TGTGCCAGCAGCTTACTCGGACAGGACCACACTGAAGCTTTCTTT.

The CDR3 protein is CASSPRGGRFDEQYF. CDR3 sequence (DNA): TGTGCCAGCAGCCCTCGGGGCGGGAGGTTTGACGAGCAGTACTTC. This chain connects TRBV7-6 to TRBJ2-7; 8 bases fit TRBD2. Germline loops: CDR1 SGHVS, CDR2 FNYEAQ. V lost 5 bases and J lost 5; bases outside the gene matches: 11. This CDR3 contains 15 residues.

This clone was observed many times. V is TRBV2 and J is TRBJ2-7, with 7 nucleotides matching TRBD1. V was pared by 6 bases and J by 10 bases, with 6 bases of the junction left unmatched. This CDR3 is built from 11 residues. Germline CDR1 SNHLY, CDR2 FYNNEI. CDR3 sequence: CASRLTGDQYF. In DNA, the CDR3 is TGTGCCAGCAGACTCACAGGGGATCAGTACTTC.

This chain uses TRBV7-3 with TRBJ2-1; 14 bases map to TRBD2. The CDR3 has 16 amino acids. Germline assignment: CDR1 SGHTA and CDR2 FQGTGA. Trimming took 4 bases from V and 8 from J; bases not matched to a gene: 7. The chain's CDR3 is CASSSQGLAGVDEQFF. The CDR3 nucleotides are TGTGCCAGCAGCTCTCAGGGACTAGCGGGAGTTGATGAGCAGTTCTTC.

As to this clone: The same CDR3 is also encoded by other DNA sequences in this sample. The V call is TRBV19, the J call TRBJ1-1, with 7 nucleotides matching TRBD1. CDR3 length: 13 residues. Germline lookup yields CDR1 LNHDA and CDR2 SQIVND (reference sequence). V gave up 5 bases and J gave up 2 bases; unmatched junction bases: 2. As DNA, the CDR3 is TGTGCCAGTAGTGGGACAGCCAACACTGAAGCTTTCTTT. Protein sequence: CASSGTANTEAFF.

The chain joins TRBV28 to TRBJ2-7, with 7 bases that match TRBD2. Germline CDR1 reads MDHEN; CDR2 reads SYDVKM. The CDR3 runs to 16 residues. Losses at the gene ends were 4 bases for V and 2 bases for J; bases not matched to a gene: 11. The CDR3: CASSSLGGVKAYEQYF. Here the CDR3 DNA reads TGTGCCAGCAGTTCCCTGGGGGGGGTGAAGGCCTACGAGCAGTACTTC. Looking up the rest from reference TRBV28 and TRBJ2-7 gives the full variable domain: DVKVTQSSRYLVKRTGEKVFLECVQDMDHENMFWYRQDPGLGLRLIYFSYDVKMKEKGDIPEGYSVSREKKERFSLILESASTNQTSMYLCASSSLGGVKAYEQYFGPGTRLTVT.

V gene TRBV3-1 (or the pseudogene TRBV3-2) combines with J gene TRBJ2-3, with D tentatively TRBD2 (7 bases). The germline V gene encodes CDR1 LGHDT and CDR2 YNNKEL (reference sequence). The length of the CDR3 is 16 residues. V was trimmed by 4 bases and J by 4 bases, leaving 18 bases between them. The CDR3 sequence is CASSLLRGGDSDTQYF. The CDR3 DNA is TGTGCCAGCAGCCTACTGAGGGGGGGGGACTCAGATACGCAGTATTTT.

The chain employs TRBV5-1 and TRBJ2-7; perhaps TRBD2 as D (5 bases). The V gene lost 3 bases and the J gene lost 2 bases, with 15 bases spanning the gap. Germline-derived CDR1 and CDR2 are SGHRS and YFSETQ. CDR3 size: 15 residues. Here the CDR3 reads CASSSLEGPTYEQYF. CDR3 nucleotide sequence: TGCGCCAGCAGCTCCCTCGAGGGCCCAACCTACGAGCAGTACTTC. Variable domain in full (rest from reference TRBV5-1 and TRBJ2-7): KAGVTQTPRYLIKTRGQQVTLSCSPISGHRSVSWYQQTPGQGLQFLFEYFSETQRNKGNFPGRFSGRQFSNSRSEMNVSTLELGDSALYLCASSSLEGPTYEQYFGPGTRLTVT.

This chain connects TRBV11-3 to TRBJ2-5; TRBD1 matches 8 bases. Germline V lookup: CDR1 SGHNT, CDR2 YENEEA. This CDR3 region has 14 residues. Trimming removed 6 bases from V and 5 bases from J; junction bases left unmatched: 8. The CDR3 DNA is TGTGCCAGCAGTCGGACAGGGTTGCAGGAGACCCAGTACTTC. This gives the protein CASSRTGLQETQYF. Full variable domain (remainder filled in from reference TRBV11-3 and TRBJ2-5): EAGVVQSPRYKIIEKKQPVAFWCNPISGHNTLYWYLQNLGQGPELLIRYENEEAVDDSQLPKDRFSAERLKGVDSTLKIQPAELGDSAVYLCASSRTGLQETQYFGPGTRLLVL.

The V call is TRBV3-1 (or the pseudogene TRBV3-2), the J call TRBJ1-2; 12 bases are shared with TRBD1. Germline loops: CDR1 LGHDT, CDR2 YNNKEL (reference sequence). This CDR3 has 14 amino acids. The V gene end was trimmed by 3 bases and the J gene end by 7 bases; junction bases not matched to a gene: 3. The CDR3 nucleotides are TGTGCCAGCAGCCAGCGGGACAGGGGGCTTGGCTACACCTTC. The encoded protein is CASSQRDRGLGYTF.

The sample holds a few counts of this clone. The chain is built from TRBV3-1 (or the pseudogene TRBV3-2) and TRBJ1-2; D not resolved. Germline CDR1 LGHDT, CDR2 YNNKEL (reference sequence). The CDR3 spans 14 residues. Trimming removed 8 bases at V and 2 bases at J, with 15 bases between. The CDR3 sequence is CASGYRLRNYGYTF. The CDR3 DNA follows: TGTGCCAGCGGGTATCGACTGAGAAACTATGGCTACACCTTC.

As to this clone: At one boundary the junction diverges from the germline segment, which might be a read error. In the same sample, other DNA sequences code for this CDR3. The chain combines TRBV3-1 (or the pseudogene TRBV3-2) with TRBJ2-2; D call uncertain. The germline V gene encodes CDR1 LGHDT and CDR2 YNNKEL (reference sequence). The CDR3 contains 12 residues. The CDR3 spells CASSQAIGELFF. CDR3 DNA: TGTGCTAGCAGCCAAGCAATTGGGGAGCTGTTTTTT.

V gene TRBV28 combines with J gene TRBJ2-7; maybe TRBD2 (6 bases). CDR1 MDHEN and CDR2 SYDVKM come from the germline V gene. V was trimmed by 6 bases and J by 0 bases, leaving 15 bases between them. The CDR3 spans 15 residues. The CDR3 reads CASRAPGLFSYEQYF. CDR3 DNA: TGTGCCAGCAGAGCCCCGGGACTGTTCTCCTACGAGCAGTACTTC.

V usage is TRBV11-2 and J usage is TRBJ1-5, with TRBD1 as a possible D gene (5 bases). Germline values: CDR1 SGHAT, CDR2 FQNNGV. V was cut by 5 bases and J by 5 bases, with 10 bases left in between. The CDR3 is 13 amino acids. CDR3 sequence: CASSKSRDQPQHF. The CDR3 DNA reads as TGTGCCAGCAGCAAAAGCAGGGATCAGCCCCAGCATTTT. Full variable domain (remainder filled in from reference TRBV11-2 and TRBJ1-5): EAGVAQSPRYKIIEKRQSVAFWCNPISGHATLYWYQQILGQGPKLLIQFQNNGVVDDSQLPKDRFSAERLKGVDSTLKIQPAKLEDSAVYLCASSKSRDQPQHFGDGTRLSIL.

This clone has only one observation. The chain links TRBV5-8 to TRBJ1-5; 12 positions match TRBD1. The V gene's germline CDR1 is SGHTS and CDR2 YDEGEE. This CDR3 region has 16 residues. J lost 4 bases, V lost 6 bases, and 8 bases had no gene match. The CDR3 region is CASNTGDRGPNQPQHF. Written as DNA, the CDR3 is TGTGCCAGCAACACCGGGGACAGGGGGCCGAATCAGCCCCAGCATTTT.

The chain joins TRBV19 to TRBJ1-1, with D unresolved. Germline V gene sequence: CDR1 LNHDA, CDR2 SQIVND (reference sequence). Trimming stripped 2 bases from V and 4 bases from J, with 11 bases between. The CDR3 length is 14 residues. CDR3 sequence reads: CASSIRGYGTEAFF. The CDR3 bases are TGTGCCAGTAGTATACGGGGATACGGCACTGAAGCTTTCTTT.

CDR3 sequence: CASSQVARGGHTF. The DNA of the CDR3 is TGCGCCAGCAGCCAAGTGGCCCGGGGGGGACACACCTTC. The chain uses TRBV4-1 and TRBJ1-2, with D perhaps TRBD1 (5 bases). The ends were cut back, 1 base at V and 12 bases at J, with 15 bases in the middle. Germline V gives CDR1 MGHRA, CDR2 YSYEKL. This CDR3 contains 13 residues.

This rearrangement joins TRBV2 to TRBJ1-4, with a possible D match to TRBD1 (5 bases). Germline loops: CDR1 SNHLY, CDR2 FYNNEI. CDR3 length: 13 amino acids. V lost 7 bases and J lost 5, with 11 bases in between. The DNA of the CDR3 is TGTGCCAGCAAACTGGGGCAAAATGAAAAACTGTTTTTT. Translating gives CASKLGQNEKLFF.

The chain employs TRBV18 and TRBJ1-5; tentative D call: TRBD1 (6 bases). The germline V gene encodes CDR1 KGHSH and CDR2 LQKENI. The V and J ends lost 5 bases and 2 bases respectively, with 10 bases between them. The CDR3 is 14 amino acids. CDR3 sequence: CASSSDSRNQPQHF. The CDR3 region has the DNA TGTGCCAGCTCATCGGACAGCCGCAATCAGCCCCAGCATTTT.

The V call is TRBV30, the J call TRBJ1-4; 7 nucleotides agree with TRBD1. The CDR3 runs to 12 residues. From germline, CDR1 is GTSNPN and CDR2 SVGIG (reference sequence). V lost 0 bases, J lost 16 bases, and 8 bases stayed unmatched. CDR3 region: CAWSVQDRRTFF. Here the CDR3 DNA reads TGTGCCTGGAGTGTCCAGGACAGGCGCACGTTTTTT.

The chain combines TRBV6-5 with TRBJ1-5; 7 positions agree with TRBD1. Looked up from germline, CDR1 is MNHEY and CDR2 is SVGAGI. The CDR3 is made up of 13 amino acids. J gave up 4 bases and V 6 bases, and 3 bases lay outside the gene matches. The DNA of the CDR3 is TGTGCCAGCAGGGGACAGCTGAATCAGCCCCAGCATTTT. It is translated as CASRGQLNQPQHF.

This chain links TRBV7-8 with TRBJ2-7; D is possibly TRBD2 (5 bases). Germline V gene sequence: CDR1 SGHVS, CDR2 FQNEAQ. The CDR3 runs to 13 residues. Trimming stripped 3 bases from V and 3 bases from J, with 9 bases between. The CDR3 region has the DNA TGTGCCAGCAGCTTTACTAGTGTCTACGAGCAGTACTTC. The encoded protein is CASSFTSVYEQYF.

This clone was counted between two and nine times. This sequence joins TRBV5-1 and TRBJ1-2, with D uncertain. The CDR3 covers 13 residues. The V and J ends lost 0 bases and 0 bases respectively, with 3 bases between them. Germline CDR1 SGHRS, CDR2 YFSETQ. The CDR3 is CASSLDTNYGYTF. The DNA for the CDR3 is TGCGCCAGCAGCTTGGACACTAACTATGGCTACACCTTC.

This chain uses TRBV7-9 with TRBJ1-2, with D perhaps matching TRBD1 (6 bases). This CDR3 has 16 amino acids. CDR1 and CDR2 from the germline V gene are SEHNR and FQNEAQ (reference sequence). V dropped 0 bases and J dropped 6 bases, with 17 bases sitting between them. The CDR3 sequence: CASSLAPDRLDDGYTF. The CDR3 DNA sequence: TGTGCCAGCAGCTTAGCCCCTGACAGGCTTGATGATGGCTACACCTTC. The full variable domain, with the rest looked up from reference TRBV7-9 and TRBJ1-2, is DTGVSQNPRHKITKRGQNVTFRCDPISEHNRLYWYRQTLGQGPEFLTYFQNEAQLEKSRLLSDRFSAERPKGSFSTLEIQRTEQGDSAMYLCASSLAPDRLDDGYTFGSGTRLTVV.

The chain links TRBV24-1 to TRBJ2-7; weak D call: TRBD1 (6 bases). The CDR3 spans 14 residues. Trimming stripped 7 bases from V and 4 bases from J, with 16 bases between. In germline, CDR1 is KGHDR, CDR2 SFDVKD. The CDR3 nucleotides are TGTGCCACCAGATCCGGGACACGGGGATACGAGCAGTACTTC. This gives the protein CATRSGTRGYEQYF.

J is TRBJ1-4 and V is TRBV12-5; the match to TRBD1 covers 8 bases. CDR1 and CDR2 (germline): LGHNT, FRNRAP. The CDR3 loop spans 16 amino acids. V shed 0 bases, J shed 6 bases, and the junction held 6 bases outside the gene matches. As DNA, the CDR3 is TGTGCTAGTGGTTTGGTTACAGGGGGGACAGATGAAAAACTGTTTTTT. Translation: CASGLVTGGTDEKLFF.

The chain links TRBV25-1 to TRBJ1-3; TRBD1 matches 10 bases. This CDR3 is 16 amino acids long. Trimming at V came to 4 bases and at J to 4 bases, leaving 7 bases not matched to a gene. In germline, CDR1 is MGHDK, CDR2 SYGVNS. CDR3 in DNA: TGTGCCAGCAGTGGTGACAGGGGGCCTTTAGGAAACACCATATATTTT. It yields the protein CASSGDRGPLGNTIYF.